Described below is a single T cell receptor (beta chain) sequence and its context. This clonotype appeared a few times. The specificity of this receptor is unknown. No base qualities exist here, and no much larger clone lies one base off it. Germline trimming amounts to 5 bases on V and 6 bases on J, with 9 as the count of junction bases outside the gene matches. Measured from the cysteine to the phenylalanine, the CDR3 is 16 residues long. The read is trimmed to its CDR3 DNA, 48 bases read in frame from base 1. From a lookup of the germline V gene, CDR1 and CDR2 are SGHTA and FQGNSA. The data originate from a study of response to subunit inactivated influenza vaccine (dated by TCRdb to between 2017 and 2018). Background for the entire study: Deep quantitative profiling of the T cell receptor repertoire was used in the study to follow responses to a trivalent subunit inactivated influenza vaccine. General conclusions and limits of the study: The authors suggested that each seasonal influenza vaccination may recruit only a limited number of new T cells.

Libraries came from RT-PCR. Sequencing was carried out with an Illumina HiSeq 2500. TCRdb reran the public reads through fastp at Q25 and MiXCR, keeping productive beta chains. Each entry is one CDR3 protein sequence, shown with its most common DNA and genes. The sample data list roughly 670,000 distinct CDR3 sequences, and 14% of these were observed just once. Approximately 7.6% of the sample is taken by the ten largest. Here the sequenced sample was PBMCs from blood, taken roughly 15 days before vaccination. The TCR sequence derives from a man aged 45-65 years who received an inactivated influenza vaccine. Donor details come from another sample of the same person, matched by shared clones. The chain is assembled from TRBV7-2 and TRBJ2-3; 12 nucleotides in the junction match TRBD1. The CDR3 is CASSHDRDRGRDTQYF. The DNA sequence reads TGTGCCAGCAGCCATGACCGGGACAGGGGGCGTGATACGCAGTATTTT.